The 22 T cell receptor beta chains listed next were all sequenced from one sample in a study of shared clonotypes between healthy human individuals. The method was immunoSEQ multiplex PCR; TCRdb's version includes in-frame clones alone and lacks a portion of them. The table lists hundreds of thousands of clones, around 72% of them singletons. The sequencing input was memory CD4+ T cells sorted from blood. Subset of the sample: CD45RA-negative fraction. All receptors come from a young woman in good health.

V gene TRBV6-5 combines with J gene TRBJ2-1; D is unclear. The CDR3 covers 13 residues. Germline V gene data show CDR1 as MNHEY and CDR2 as SVGAGI. Trimming took off 7 bases at V and 5 bases at J, with 12 bases between the two ends. This CDR3 is CASTPHLHNEQFF. The CDR3 coding sequence is TGTGCCAGCACACCCCACCTCCACAATGAGCAGTTCTTC.

In its sample, this clone was seen a few times. The chain recombines TRBV28 with TRBJ2-5; either TRBD1 or TRBD2 may fit D (6 bases each). The CDR3 totals 14 residues. V lost 8 bases and J lost 0, with 13 bases in between. Germline lookup yields CDR1 MDHEN and CDR2 SYDVKM. The CDR3 DNA follows: TGTGCCAGCCTAAAAGGGGGGAACCAAGAGACCCAGTACTTC. Encoded protein: CASLKGGNQETQYF.

V and J are TRBV10-2 and TRBJ2-1; D may be TRBD2 (5 bases). Germline CDR1 WSHSY, CDR2 SAAADI. Deletions cut 6 bases from V and 7 bases from J, with 16 bases between. This CDR3 comprises 14 residues. Here the CDR3 DNA reads TGCGCCAGCAGCCCCTTCGGGAAGCGTAATGAGCAGTTCTTC. The encoded protein is CASSPFGKRNEQFF.

The V and J genes are TRBV5-1 and TRBJ1-1, with TRBD1 matching over 7 bases. The V segment lost 4 bases and the J segment 5 bases; nucleotides outside the gene matches: 8. Looked up from germline, CDR1 is SGHRS and CDR2 is YFSETQ. The CDR3 extends over 14 amino acids. CDR3 nucleotides: TGCGCCAGCAGCCACAGGGGCGGTGAGACTGAAGCTTTCTTT. It specifies CASSHRGGETEAFF.

The gene calls are TRBV30 and TRBJ2-1; perhaps TRBD2 as D (6 bases). The CDR3 runs to 16 residues. Germline values: CDR1 GTSNPN, CDR2 SVGIG (reference sequence). V was shortened by 5 bases and J by 0 bases, with 17 bases between the two germline ends. CDR3 DNA sequence: TGTGCCTGGGACCCAACTAGCTGGAGCTCCTACAATGAGCAGTTCTTC. It encodes CAWDPTSWSSYNEQFF.

This clone occurred once. The chain joins TRBV4-2 to TRBJ1-4; TRBD1 is a possible D gene (6 bases). The CDR3 is 19 residues long. V dropped 0 bases and J dropped 3 bases, with 20 bases sitting between them. CDR1 and CDR2 from the germline V gene are LGHNA and YNFKEQ. CDR3 sequence: CASSQDRDGGGQANEKLFF. For the CDR3, the DNA is TGTGCCAGCAGCCAAGATCGCGACGGTGGGGGGCAGGCTAATGAAAAACTGTTTTTT.

This chain connects TRBV28 to TRBJ2-3, with TRBD2 matching 10 bases. This CDR3 contains 16 residues. The V gene end was trimmed by 7 bases and the J gene end by 4 bases; junction bases not matched to a gene: 11. The V gene's germline CDR1 is MDHEN and CDR2 SYDVKM. CDR3 DNA sequence: TGTGCCAGCACGACTCACCCTAGCGGGGGAGCAGATACGCAGTATTTT. The encoded protein is CASTTHPSGGADTQYF.

The table lists this clone with a few counts. The DNA for the CDR3 is TGTGCCAGCAGTTTCGGGGGTACTGAGCCCCAGCATTTT. This codes for CASSFGGTEPQHF. The gene calls are TRBV28 and TRBJ1-5; possibly TRBD1 for D (5 bases). Trimming cost V 3 bases and J 8 bases, with 11 bases left between them. CDR3 length: 13 residues. CDR1 and CDR2 from the germline V gene are MDHEN and SYDVKM. Supplemented by reference TRBV28 and TRBJ1-5, the full variable domain reads DVKVTQSSRYLVKRTGEKVFLECVQDMDHENMFWYRQDPGLGLRLIYFSYDVKMKEKGDIPEGYSVSREKKERFSLILESASTNQTSMYLCASSFGGTEPQHFGDGTRLSIL.

This clone was seen just once. A read error is likely here: a far larger clone is one base away. The rearrangement uses TRBV6-6 and TRBJ1-3; D unclear. Trimming took 5 bases from V and 0 from J, leaving 5 bases between them. The CDR3 runs to 13 residues. Germline V gives CDR1 MNHNY, CDR2 SVGAGI (reference sequence). In DNA, the CDR3 is TGTGCCAGCAGTGACAACTCTGGAAACACCATATATTTT. Translation: CASSDNSGNTIYF.

CDR3 protein: CASSPDSGMGRLFF. CDR3 in DNA: TGTGCCAGCAGTCCGGACAGCGGAATGGGGCGTCTGTTTTTT. The J gene is TRBJ1-4, the V gene TRBV25-1; perhaps TRBD1 as D (6 bases). The CDR3 extends over 14 amino acids. Trimming cost V 5 bases and J 14 bases, with 21 bases left between them. Per germline, CDR1 MGHDK and CDR2 SYGVNS.

This chain connects TRBV5-4 to TRBJ2-5; 7 nucleotides align to TRBD2. V shed 2 bases and J 5 bases; nucleotides not matched to a gene: 3. The CDR3 spans 13 residues. CDR1 is SGHNT, CDR2 YYREEE, per germline (reference sequence). DNA for the CDR3: TGTGCCAGCAGCTTTGGGGGGGTGGAGACCCAGTACTTC. This encodes CASSFGGVETQYF. Together with reference TRBV5-4 and TRBJ2-5, the CDR3 gives the full variable domain: ETGVTQSPTHLIKTRGQQVTLRCSSQSGHNTVSWYQQALGQGPQFIFQYYREEENGRGNFPPRFSGLQFPNYSSELNVNALELDDSALYLCASSFGGVETQYFGPGTRLLVL.

This chain joins TRBV18 and TRBJ2-1; TRBD1 matches at 12 bases. Trimming took 6 bases from V and 6 from J; bases not matched to a gene: 3. Germline CDR1 KGHSH, CDR2 LQKENI. This CDR3 has 14 amino acids. CDR3 nucleotides: TGTGCCAGCTCGGGACAGGGGGCTGGCAATGAGCAGTTCTTC. It is translated as CASSGQGAGNEQFF.

This clone was recorded a few times. The chain recombines TRBV18 with TRBJ2-3; no clear D gene. The V gene lost 3 bases and the J gene lost 2 bases, with 9 bases spanning the gap. The CDR3 extends over 14 amino acids. Looked up from germline, CDR1 is KGHSH and CDR2 is LQKENI. The CDR3 nucleotides are TGTGCCAGCTCACCGGCAGTTGTCACAGATACGCAGTATTTT. Amino acid sequence: CASSPAVVTDTQYF.

As DNA, the CDR3 is TGTGCCAGCAGGGGGACAGCCGGAGGGCAGTTCTTC. This encodes CASRGTAGGQFF. This chain links TRBV5-6 with TRBJ2-1; 7 nucleotides line up with TRBD1. The J segment lost 12 bases and the V segment lost 5 bases, leaving 8 bases of the junction unmatched. The CDR3 is 12 amino acids. Germline loops: CDR1 SGHDT, CDR2 YYEEEE.

This rearrangement joins TRBV7-3 to TRBJ2-7; the D call may be TRBD1 or TRBD2 (6 bases each). CDR1 and CDR2 (germline): SGHTA, FQGTGA. This CDR3 has 14 amino acids. Trimming shortened V by 5 bases and J by 0 bases, and 11 bases separated the two germline ends. Written as DNA, the CDR3 is TGTGCCAGCAGCGGGGGGCTGAGCTCCTACGAGCAGTACTTC. Translating gives CASSGGLSSYEQYF.

Regarding this clone: Relative to the germline gene, one junction end is altered; a read error may explain this. This CDR3 is CASSQDRDGSF. The CDR3 region has the DNA TGTGCCAGCAGCCAAGATCGGGACGGCTCCTTT. The J gene is TRBJ1-1, the V gene TRBV14; a possible D gene is TRBD1 (5 bases). Germline CDR1 reads SGHDN; CDR2 reads FVKESK. The CDR3 runs to 11 residues.

The J gene is TRBJ1-2, the V gene TRBV5-1, with 12 bases aligning to TRBD1. The CDR3 totals 13 residues. CDR1 SGHRS and CDR2 YFSETQ come from the germline V gene. After removal of 6 bases from V and 4 bases from J, the junction contained 1 base not matched to a gene. The CDR3 is CASTGQGAYGYTF. The CDR3 DNA reads as TGCGCCAGCACGGGACAGGGGGCCTATGGCTACACCTTC.

The chain combines TRBV5-4 with TRBJ1-5; D perhaps matches TRBD1 (6 bases). The V gene's germline CDR1 is SGHNT and CDR2 YYREEE (reference sequence). Trimming took 5 bases from V and 2 from J, leaving 17 bases between them. The CDR3 is 16 amino acids. This CDR3 reads CASSFSGVRGNQPQHF. DNA for the CDR3: TGTGCCAGCAGTTTCTCAGGGGTCCGAGGCAATCAGCCCCAGCATTTT.

The chain combines TRBV2 with TRBJ1-1, with a possible D match to TRBD1 (6 bases). The CDR3 is 14 amino acids. V lost 8 bases and J lost 1, with 14 bases in between. Per the germline V gene, CDR1 is SNHLY and CDR2 is FYNNEI. The CDR3 is CASSSGTPNTEAFF. The CDR3 coding sequence is TGTGCCAGCTCCTCTGGGACACCGAACACTGAAGCTTTCTTT.

Of note for this clone: This may be a read error: a much more frequent sequence differs by one nucleotide. The chain combines TRBV11-3 with TRBJ1-2; no definite D call. This CDR3 region has 14 residues. Per germline, CDR1 SGHNT and CDR2 YENEEA. This chain's CDR3 is CASSSATGNYGYTF. The CDR3 coding sequence is TGTGCGAGCAGCTCGGCGACGGGGAACTATGGCTACACCTTC.

The genes are TRBV27 and TRBJ2-7, with 8 nucleotides matching TRBD1. Germline CDR1 and CDR2: MNHEY and SMNVEV (reference sequence). The J segment lost 3 bases and the V segment lost 6 bases, leaving 10 bases of the junction unmatched. CDR3 length equals 15 residues. The DNA for the CDR3 is TGTGCCAGCAGCTCCCAGGGACAGGCCAGCTACGAGCAGTACTTC. Translated, it gives CASSSQGQASYEQYF.

This chain links TRBV5-5 with TRBJ2-2; D uncertain. Germline loops: CDR1 SGHKS, CDR2 YYEKEE (reference sequence). There are 14 residues in the CDR3. The V gene lost 0 bases and the J gene lost 3 bases, with 6 bases spanning the gap. The CDR3 DNA sequence: TGTGCCAGCAGCTTGGGACACTACACCGGGGAGCTGTTTTTT. Translating gives CASSLGHYTGELFF.